This T cell receptor beta chain was observed in a study of OX40 agonist ivuxolimab in advanced cancers. Study-level information: Dose-escalation subjects each had hepatocellular carcinoma, melanoma, renal cell or head and neck cancer.

The junction had 4 bases not matched to a gene; V was cut back by 6 bases and J by 0 bases. The CDR3 loop spans 15 amino acids. The germline V gene encodes CDR1 ENHRY and CDR2 SYGVKD. The study sampled blood at baseline, cycle 4 day 1, and cycle 7 day 1. Study-wide results and caveats: Blood T cells, both CD4+ and CD8+, expanded clonally by week 6 at 0.1 to 3.0 mg/kg.

On this clone itself: Its antigen is unknown.

Sequencing was performed with immunoSEQ multiplex PCR; in TCRdb, only in-frame clones are kept and a portion is missing. The sample includes about 62,000 clones, roughly 92% of them seen just once. The sample here was CD4+ or CD8+ T cells sorted from blood, taken in a trial of the OX40 agonist ivuxolimab. The receptor's source is an adult with an advanced solid tumor such as melanoma, head and neck, liver or kidney cancer. The chain joins TRBV10-3 to TRBJ2-1; the match to TRBD2 covers 8 bases. The CDR3 bases are TGTGCCATCAGGGAAGCGGGGGACTCCTACAATGAGCAGTTCTTC. Translating it yields CAIREAGDSYNEQFF.